Listed here are 19 T cell receptor beta chains from one sample, sequenced in a study of blood T cell repertoires in COVID-19. Assay: immunoSEQ multiplex PCR; the TCRdb copy retains only in-frame clones and omits some. The sample lists around 63,000 clones, approximately 79% occurring once. Source material: peripheral blood. These TCRs come from a woman between 65 and 79 years old with acute or convalescent COVID-19.

This clone was seen only a few times. The V call is TRBV5-1, the J call TRBJ2-2, with TRBD1 identical over 8 bases. The V gene's germline CDR1 is SGHRS and CDR2 YFSETQ. The ends lost 7 bases at V and 3 bases at J; junction bases unmatched: 8. CDR3 size: 15 residues. The chain's CDR3 is CASGSGQGYTGELFF. The CDR3, as DNA: TGCGCCAGCGGGTCCGGACAGGGCTACACCGGGGAGCTGTTTTTT.

V gene TRBV5-6 combines with J gene TRBJ2-3; TRBD2 aligns across 9 bases. Looked up from germline, CDR1 is SGHDT and CDR2 is YYEEEE. The CDR3 totals 14 residues. The trim removed 4 bases at V and 5 bases at J, leaving 5 bases unmatched. CDR3: CASSPRRGGDTQYF. The CDR3 coding sequence is TGTGCCAGCAGCCCCAGGCGGGGGGGAGATACGCAGTATTTT.

This clone was counted only a few times. V gene TRBV3-1 (or the pseudogene TRBV3-2) combines with J gene TRBJ1-4; no clear D. From germline, CDR1 is LGHDT and CDR2 YNNKEL (reference sequence). V was pared by 4 bases and J by 6 bases, with 12 bases between. This CDR3 has 14 residues. CDR3 sequence (DNA): TGTGCCAGCAGCCCCCAATGGCGGGATGAAAAACTGTTTTTT. Protein sequence: CASSPQWRDEKLFF.

The V call is TRBV7-8, the J call TRBJ2-7, with TRBD1 matching over 8 bases. J lost 0 bases, V lost 5 bases, and 6 bases had no gene match. Germline V CDR1 and CDR2: SGHVS, FQNEAQ. This CDR3 is built from 15 residues. DNA for the CDR3: TGTGCCAGCAGCCACCGGGACAGGTTCTCCTACGAGCAGTACTTC. Translating it yields CASSHRDRFSYEQYF.

This clone was observed a few times. The chain combines TRBV2 with TRBJ2-1; 9 bases line up with TRBD2. Germline trimming cut 6 bases from V and 8 bases from J; bases unmatched to any gene: 17. This CDR3 spans 17 amino acids. Germline-derived CDR1 and CDR2 are SNHLY and FYNNEI. In DNA form, the CDR3 reads TGTGCCAGCAGGCCGGTAGCGGGGGAGCCCACTAGGCATGAGCAGTTCTTC. Protein product: CASRPVAGEPTRHEQFF. Combining the CDR3 with reference TRBV2 and TRBJ2-1 gives the whole variable domain EPEVTQTPSHQVTQMGQEVILRCVPISNHLYFYWYRQILGQKVEFLVSFYNNEISEKSEIFDDQFSVERPDGSNFTLKIRSTKLEDSAMYFCASRPVAGEPTRHEQFFGPGTRLTVL.

This clone was detected once. The CDR3 sequence: CASKGQGSGELFF. CDR3 coding DNA: TGTGCCAGCAAGGGACAGGGCTCCGGGGAGCTGTTTTTT. V usage is TRBV2 and J usage is TRBJ2-2; 9 positions match TRBD1. The junction had 3 bases not matched to a gene; V was cut back by 7 bases and J by 6 bases. The CDR3 is made up of 13 amino acids. The V gene's germline CDR1 is SNHLY and CDR2 FYNNEI.

This chain uses TRBV6-2 or TRBV6-3 with TRBJ2-6, with 8 bases matching TRBD1. The germline V gene has CDR1 MNHEY and CDR2 SVGEGT. The CDR3 spans 19 residues. J lost 0 bases, V lost 2 bases, and 9 bases had no gene match. The CDR3 DNA is TGTGCCAGCAGTTACCAAACCGGGACAGGTACCTCTGGGGCCAACGTCCTGACTTTC. This sequence encodes CASSYQTGTGTSGANVLTF.

The chain couples TRBV6-2 or TRBV6-3 to TRBJ1-2, with 7 bases identical to TRBD1. CDR1 is MNHEY and CDR2 is SVGEGT in the germline V gene. The CDR3 has 14 residues. V lost 6 bases, J lost 4 bases, and 8 bases stayed unmatched. The CDR3 sequence is CASSTRDRGYGYTF. In nucleotides, the CDR3 is TGTGCCAGCAGCACCCGGGACAGAGGCTATGGCTACACCTTC.

This clone was detected once. The chain is built from TRBV29-1 and TRBJ2-5; TRBD2 agrees at 7 bases. CDR1 is SQVTM, CDR2 ANQGSEA, per germline. This CDR3 comprises 12 residues. V shed 7 bases and J 2 bases; nucleotides not matched to a gene: 4. The CDR3 DNA sequence: TGCAGCGGCAGGGAGGGGCAAGAGACCCAGTACTTC. It yields the protein CSGREGQETQYF.

This sequence joins TRBV27 and TRBJ1-1; D perhaps matches TRBD1 (6 bases). The CDR3 runs 15 residues. V was pared by 0 bases and J by 1 base, with 9 bases between. The V gene's germline CDR1 is MNHEY and CDR2 SMNVEV (reference sequence). CDR3 protein: CASSLSYRANTEAFF. CDR3 nucleotides: TGTGCCAGCAGTTTATCATACAGGGCGAACACTGAAGCTTTCTTT.

V usage is TRBV9 and J usage is TRBJ1-6; D is perhaps TRBD1 (6 bases). V dropped 4 bases and J dropped 4 bases, with 15 bases sitting between them. The CDR3 contains 16 residues. Germline values: CDR1 SGDLS, CDR2 YYNGEE. The CDR3 DNA sequence: TGTGCCAGCAGCCCTGGGACAAACTCATATAATTCACCCCTCCACTTT. This sequence encodes CASSPGTNSYNSPLHF.

The chain combines TRBV6-5 with TRBJ2-7; 8 positions agree with TRBD1. CDR1 is MNHEY and CDR2 is SVGAGI in the germline V gene. The CDR3 contains 15 residues. V shed 4 bases, J shed 0 bases, and the junction held 5 bases outside the gene matches. DNA for the CDR3: TGTGCCAGCAGTTTTGGACAGGGTAGCTCCTACGAGCAGTACTTC. Its translation: CASSFGQGSSYEQYF.

This clone was counted a few times. This chain's CDR3 is CASSQEGQGNEKLFF. CDR3 bases: TGCGCCAGCAGCCAAGAGGGACAGGGTAATGAAAAACTGTTTTTT. The gene calls are TRBV4-3 and TRBJ1-4; 9 bases map to TRBD1. Germline V gene sequence: CDR1 LGHNA, CDR2 YSLEER. Losses at the gene ends were 0 bases for V and 4 bases for J; bases not matched to a gene: 0. CDR3 length: 15 residues.

This chain connects TRBV18 to TRBJ2-3; D remains ambiguous. The V gene lost 2 bases and the J gene lost 1 base, with 7 bases spanning the gap. The CDR3 has 14 amino acids. Looked up from germline, CDR1 is KGHSH and CDR2 is LQKENI. CDR3 protein: CASSPGTGTDTQYF. CDR3 DNA: TGTGCCAGCTCACCAGGTACGGGCACAGATACGCAGTATTTT.

V usage is TRBV6-6 and J usage is TRBJ1-2; no reliable D call. CDR1 and CDR2 from the germline V gene are MNHNY and SVGAGI (reference sequence). The CDR3 extends over 13 amino acids. The V gene lost 5 bases and the J gene lost 6 bases, with 13 bases spanning the gap. The CDR3 coding sequence is TGTGCCAGCAGTCAGTTAAATCGGGATGGCTACACCTTC. The encoded protein is CASSQLNRDGYTF.

The V gene is TRBV28, the J gene TRBJ1-2, with 7 bases aligning to TRBD1. Looked up from germline, CDR1 is MDHEN and CDR2 is SYDVKM. V was clipped by 6 bases and J by 8 bases; unmatched bases: 12. This CDR3 contains 14 residues. CDR3 nucleotides: TGTGCCAGCAGCTCTGTACCGGGACAGTTAGGCTACACCTTC. Its protein is CASSSVPGQLGYTF.

This clone was seen only once. The V call is TRBV6-5, the J call TRBJ1-4; D remains unclear. Trimming shortened V by 0 bases and J by 1 base, and 9 bases separated the two germline ends. The CDR3 has 16 residues. Germline V lookup: CDR1 MNHEY, CDR2 SVGAGI. The chain's CDR3 is CASSYSSGGTNEKLFF. The CDR3 nucleotides are TGTGCCAGCAGTTACTCGAGTGGCGGAACTAATGAAAAACTGTTTTTT.

This chain uses TRBV6-5 with TRBJ2-5; 8 bases align to TRBD2. The length of the CDR3 is 16 residues. The V gene end was trimmed by 4 bases and the J gene end by 5 bases; junction bases not matched to a gene: 12. Germline lookup yields CDR1 MNHEY and CDR2 SVGAGI. CDR3 bases: TGTGCCAGCAGTTGGGGAGAGGCGGGGGGTCAGGAGACCCAGTACTTC. Its protein is CASSWGEAGGQETQYF.

The rearrangement uses TRBV14 and TRBJ1-5; TRBD1 matches 7 bases. After removal of 8 bases from V and 6 bases from J, the junction contained 7 bases not matched to a gene. Germline V gene data show CDR1 as SGHDN and CDR2 as FVKESK. This CDR3 has 13 amino acids. CDR3 bases: TGTGCCAGCCCCGACAGGGATGGTCAGCCCCAGCATTTT. Translating it yields CASPDRDGQPQHF. The full variable domain, with the rest looked up from reference TRBV14 and TRBJ1-5, is EAGVTQFPSHSVIEKGQTVTLRCDPISGHDNLYWYRRVMGKEIKFLLHFVKESKQDESGMPNNRFLAERTGGTYSTLKVQPAELEDSGVYFCASPDRDGQPQHFGDGTRLSIL.